These 15 T cell receptor beta chains came from one sample sequenced in a study of T cell responses to AZD1222 COVID-19 vaccine. Generated by immunoSEQ multiplex PCR, the TCRdb table keeps only in-frame clones and is missing some. The repertoire holds approximately 180,000 clones, with 85% to 95% as singletons. Sequencing used peripheral blood, obtained 28 days after the second dose of the MenACWY control vaccine. These receptors were collected from an adult who received the MenACWY meningococcal vaccine as a control.

The rearrangement links TRBV10-3 to TRBJ2-3; 9 bases fit TRBD2. V gave up 6 bases and J gave up 2 bases; unmatched junction bases: 6. The CDR3 runs 15 residues. CDR1 is ENHRY and CDR2 is SYGVKD in the germline V gene. As DNA, the CDR3 is TGTGCCATCAGAACTAGCGGGCCGTCCACAGATACGCAGTATTTT. This translates into CAIRTSGPSTDTQYF.

The gene calls are TRBV4-1 and TRBJ2-7; either TRBD1 or TRBD2 may supply D (5 bases each). The V and J ends lost 0 bases and 5 bases respectively, with 8 bases between them. The CDR3 has 13 amino acids. Germline V gene sequence: CDR1 MGHRA, CDR2 YSYEKL. In nucleotides, the CDR3 is TGCGCCAGCAGCCAAGACGAGGGGAACGAGCAGTACTTC. Translated: CASSQDEGNEQYF.

This clone was observed once. The J gene is TRBJ2-7, the V gene TRBV6-2 or TRBV6-3; maybe TRBD1 (6 bases). V lost 6 bases and J 5 bases, leaving 17 bases between the germline ends. CDR1 MNHEY and CDR2 SVGEGT come from the germline V gene. CDR3 size: 14 residues. The CDR3 spells CASSRAGATNEQYF. In DNA form, the CDR3 reads TGTGCCAGCAGCCGGGCAGGGGCGACCAACGAGCAGTACTTC.

The chain combines TRBV29-1 with TRBJ1-5; possibly TRBD1 for D (5 bases). Germline V gene lookup returns CDR1 SQVTM and CDR2 ANQGSEA. V lost 1 base, J lost 7 bases, and 11 bases lay in between. The CDR3 runs 13 residues. The CDR3 DNA reads TGCAGCGTTGAAGCGGCCCGGGGCCAGCCCCAGCATTTT. Its protein product is CSVEAARGQPQHF.

The chain combines TRBV2 with TRBJ1-4; 7 bases match TRBD1. Trimming removed 4 bases from V and 11 bases from J; junction bases left unmatched: 13. From germline, CDR1 is SNHLY and CDR2 FYNNEI. The CDR3 covers 15 residues. The CDR3 nucleotides read TGTGCCAGCAGTGTCCAGGGGGTTCTGGTTGCGAAACTGTTTTTT. This gives the protein CASSVQGVLVAKLFF.

The chain links TRBV6-2 or TRBV6-3 to TRBJ1-1, with 8 nucleotides matching TRBD1. Germline values: CDR1 MNHEY, CDR2 SVGEGT. The CDR3 runs 15 residues. Trimming at V came to 2 bases and at J to 5 bases, leaving 7 bases not matched to a gene. CDR3 protein: CASSYPDRARTEAFF. The CDR3 DNA follows: TGTGCCAGCAGTTACCCGGACAGGGCAAGGACTGAAGCTTTCTTT.

The rearrangement joins TRBV18 to TRBJ1-1; TRBD1 matches at 12 bases. Looked up from germline, CDR1 is KGHSH and CDR2 is LQKENI. The V gene end was trimmed by 3 bases and the J gene end by 5 bases; junction bases not matched to a gene: 4. The CDR3 consists of 15 residues. CDR3 sequence reads: CASSPRDRGHTEAFF. The CDR3, as DNA: TGTGCCAGCTCACCCCGGGACAGGGGGCATACTGAAGCTTTCTTT. Combining the CDR3 with reference TRBV18 and TRBJ1-1 gives the whole variable domain NAGVMQNPRHLVRRRGQEARLRCSPMKGHSHVYWYRQLPEEGLKFMVYLQKENIIDESGMPKERFSAEFPKEGPSILRIQQVVRGDSAAYFCASSPRDRGHTEAFFGQGTRLTVV.

This chain links TRBV6-2 or TRBV6-3 with TRBJ1-5, with TRBD1 identical over 9 bases. Germline V gene lookup returns CDR1 MNHEY and CDR2 SVGEGT. This CDR3 is built from 14 residues. Germline trimming cut 2 bases from V and 5 bases from J; bases unmatched to any gene: 1. CDR3 region: CASSYTGGYQPQHF. The CDR3 DNA reads as TGTGCCAGCAGTTACACAGGGGGCTATCAGCCCCAGCATTTT.

The V call is TRBV12-3 or TRBV12-4, the J call TRBJ1-1; D is undetermined. The CDR3 has 11 residues. V lost 6 bases to trimming and J lost 13 bases, with 15 bases between them. The CDR3 loop reads CASRGRMKLFF. CDR3 nucleotide sequence: TGTGCCAGCAGAGGAAGGATGAAGCTTTTCTTT.

The chain employs TRBV6-5 and TRBJ1-1; D gene unclear. Trimming took off 7 bases at V and 1 base at J, with 10 bases between the two ends. Germline-derived CDR1 and CDR2 are MNHEY and SVGAGI. The CDR3 extends over 13 amino acids. The CDR3 sequence: CASKVLSNTEAFF. The CDR3 nucleotides read TGTGCCAGCAAAGTCCTGTCGAACACTGAAGCTTTCTTT.

The sample holds one count of this clone. Its ends do not fully match the called genes, so a read error is possible. The rearrangement uses TRBV7-2 and TRBJ1-5; D uncertain. Germline loops: CDR1 SGHTA, CDR2 FQGNSA. The CDR3 consists of 14 residues. Here the CDR3 reads CASRLGGSNQPQHF. The CDR3 coding sequence is TGTGCCAGCAGGTTAGGAGGAAGCAATCAGCCCCAGCATTTT. Complete variable domain (other parts from reference TRBV7-2 and TRBJ1-5): GAGVSQSPSNKVTEKGKDVELRCDPISGHTALYWYRQSLGQGLEFLIYFQGNSAPDKSGLPSDRFSAERTGGSVSTLTIQRTQQEDSAVYLCASRLGGSNQPQHFGDGTRLSIL.

The chain uses TRBV6-5 and TRBJ2-7; D gene uncertain. Germline CDR1 reads MNHEY; CDR2 reads SVGAGI. V dropped 6 bases and J dropped 3 bases, with 12 bases sitting between them. The length of the CDR3 is 13 residues. As DNA, the CDR3 is TGTGCCAGCAGCTTCGGACCTGGCTACGAGCAGTACTTC. Protein sequence: CASSFGPGYEQYF.

The chain links TRBV29-1 to TRBJ2-3; tentatively, D is TRBD1 (7 bases). The V and J ends lost 7 bases and 5 bases respectively, with 13 bases between them. The germline V gene has CDR1 SQVTM and CDR2 ANQGSEA. The CDR3 totals 12 residues. CDR3 sequence reads: CSADREVDTQYF. The CDR3 DNA reads as TGCAGCGCCGACAGGGAGGTAGATACGCAGTATTTT.

V and J are TRBV5-1 and TRBJ2-1; 13 bases align to TRBD2. J lost 4 bases, V lost 4 bases, and 5 bases had no gene match. CDR1 and CDR2 from the germline V gene are SGHRS and YFSETQ. CDR3 length: 16 residues. CDR3 sequence: CASSDGTSGNYNEQFF. The CDR3 nucleotides are TGCGCCAGCAGCGACGGGACTAGCGGGAATTACAATGAGCAGTTCTTC.

V usage is TRBV6-1 and J usage is TRBJ2-7; D is tentatively TRBD1 or TRBD2 (6 bases each). The V and J ends lost 6 bases and 5 bases respectively, with 20 bases between them. CDR3 length: 15 amino acids. Germline V gene sequence: CDR1 MNHNS, CDR2 SASEGT. This CDR3 reads CASSEPGGRMNEQYF. CDR3 bases: TGTGCCAGCAGCGAACCTGGGGGGCGTATGAACGAGCAGTACTTC.